This is a list of T cell receptor beta chains from one sample in a study of technical replicates of blood from a handful of donors. Assay used: immunoSEQ multiplex PCR; TCRdb lists only in-frame clones, some missing. The table shows 90,000 to 100,000 clones, with 90% to 97% occurring only once. The specimen was T cells isolated from PBMCs. The receptors come from a human donor in good health. The CDR3 runs from the conserved cysteine through the conserved F or W.

V gene: TRBV19; CDR3 protein: CASSLRQDSNQPQHF
V gene: TRBV27; CDR3 protein: CASSSLGDNTDTQYF
V gene: TRBV6-6; CDR3 protein: CASSYGQGNQPQHF
V gene: TRBV6-5; CDR3 protein: CASSYLALGTGELFF
V gene: TRBV19; CDR3 protein: CASSIVGQGARYGYTF
V gene: TRBV15; CDR3 protein: CATSRTPGQGNQPQHF
V gene: TRBV5-1; CDR3 protein: CASSEAGLGYEQYF
V gene: TRBV4-1; CDR3 protein: CASSQGGLAGDEQFF
V gene: TRBV21-1; CDR3 protein: CASVQGQGSSQPQHF
V gene: TRBV10-3; CDR3 protein: CAISEFGGVYGYTF
V gene: TRBV7-9; CDR3 protein: CASRQLAGDRDTQYF
V gene: TRBV18; CDR3 protein: CASSPSVEQYF
V gene: TRBV6-5; CDR3 protein: CASSYGQGSRAQHF
V gene: TRBV5-1; CDR3 protein: CATTYDRGFEAFF
V gene: TRBV7-2; CDR3 protein: CASSLVGAGSTSPGYTF
V gene: TRBV6-5; CDR3 protein: CASRQGQGFYEQYF
V gene: TRBV28; CDR3 protein: CASNQGLQPQHF
V gene: TRBV6-5; CDR3 protein: CASTMTGQETQYF
V gene: TRBV25-1; CDR3 protein: CASSVDRGRTEAFF
V gene: TRBV7-9; CDR3 protein: CASSLGSTEQYF
V gene: TRBV4-1; CDR3 protein: CASSQEREREAPDTQYF
V gene: TRBV28; CDR3 protein: CASKQSGLNYEQYF
V gene: TRBV11-2; CDR3 protein: CASSPSGNYGYTF
V gene: TRBV29-1; CDR3 protein: CSGWDSSYEQYF
V gene: TRBV4-3; CDR3 protein: CASSQVSPDTQYF
V gene: TRBV6-5; CDR3 protein: CASSYGGGHSNTEAFF